This TCR beta chain was profiled in a study of OX40 agonist ivuxolimab in advanced cancers. Across the whole study: Patients in dose escalation had liver, melanoma, kidney or head and neck cancers. Findings and caveats of the study: Expanded clones belonging to CD8+ T cells outnumbered, on average, those of CD4+. Both blood CD4+ and CD8+ T cells showed clonal growth by week 6 at 0.1 to 3.0 mg/kg.

The germline V gene encodes CDR1 SNHLY and CDR2 FYNNEI. This CDR3 spans 17 amino acids. J gave up 5 bases and V 4 bases, and 10 bases lay outside the gene matches. Patients were excluded for autoimmune disease history or systemic immunosuppression. Here immunoSEQ multiplex PCR was the method, and the copy in TCRdb shows in-frame clones only, minus some. The sample includes about 60,000 clones, around 84% of them seen just once. Comment on this clone: What it binds is not known.

The material sequenced was CD4+ or CD8+ T cells sorted from blood, taken in a trial of the OX40 agonist ivuxolimab. The rearrangement uses TRBV2 and TRBJ2-1; 11 bases match TRBD2. This receptor was identified in an adult with an advanced solid tumor such as melanoma, head and neck, liver or kidney cancer. CDR3: CASSAVSGRAWDNEQFF. As DNA, the CDR3 is TGTGCCAGCAGTGCTGTTAGCGGGAGGGCCTGGGACAATGAGCAGTTCTTC.